Listed below are T cell receptor beta chains from one sample, sequenced in a study of blood T cells in healthy people across ages. TCRdb itself ran the 5' RACE reads through MiXCR, one entry per CDR3 protein. Of 650,000 to 950,000 distinct CDR3 sequences listed, around 42% are singletons. Sequences were obtained from blood. The receptors derive from a man in his 60s in good health. CDR3s include the opening cysteine and the closing phenylalanine or tryptophan. D genes are given only for firm matches. The size entry is marked missing in some rows and otherwise reads once, few, many or a size class.

j_call | v_call | d_call | clone_size | cdr3_aa | cdr3_nt
TRBJ2-5 | TRBV29-1 | . | . | CSVESPTLRTQYF | TGCAGCGTTGAATCCCCGACCCTCCGGACCCAGTACTTC
TRBJ1-2 | TRBV7-2 | . | . | CASSPQINYGYTF | TGTGCCAGCAGCCCCCAAATTAACTATGGCTACACCTTC
TRBJ2-3 | TRBV5-4 | . | . | CASSLVGGGFRTDTQYF | TGTGCCAGCAGCTTGGTCGGTGGGGGATTCCGCACAGATACGCAGTATTTT
TRBJ2-1 | TRBV4-1 | . | . | CASSQVSVRDEQFF | TGCGCCAGCAGCCAAGTTAGTGTGCGGGATGAGCAGTTCTTC
TRBJ1-3 | TRBV7-7 | TRBD1 | . | CASSAGTGNTIYF | TGTGCTAGCAGCGCCGGGACAGGGAACACCATATATTTT
TRBJ2-1 | TRBV2 | . | . | CASSAGPPYEQFF | TGTGCCAGCAGTGCAGGGCCTCCCTACGAGCAGTTCTTC
TRBJ1-5 | TRBV18 | . | . | CASSPSGPQPQHF | TGTGCCAGCTCACCATCGGGGCCTCAGCCCCAGCATTTT
TRBJ2-1 | TRBV2 | TRBD2 | few | CASGAGTSVHEQFF | TGTGCCAGCGGAGCCGGGACTAGCGTCCATGAGCAGTTCTTC
TRBJ2-5 | TRBV21-1 | . | . | CASSSDPNVETQYF | TGTGCCAGCAGCTCGGACCCGAATGTGGAGACCCAGTACTTC
TRBJ2-7 | TRBV6-2/TRBV6-3 | . | . | CASSSNTYEQYF | TGTGCCAGCAGTTCCAATACCTACGAGCAGTACTTC
TRBJ2-7 | TRBV6-5 | TRBD1 | . | CASSNFGTGRYEQYF | TGTGCCAGCAGCAATTTCGGGACAGGTCGCTACGAGCAGTACTTC
TRBJ2-3 | TRBV9 | TRBD2 | . | CASSVAPTSGATDTQYF | TGTGCCAGCAGCGTAGCCCCGACTAGCGGGGCCACAGATACGCAGTATTTT
TRBJ2-4 | TRBV4-3 | . | . | CASSQQIYREQYF | TGCGCCAGCAGCCAACAAATCTATAGGGAGCAGTACTTC
TRBJ2-5 | TRBV5-1 | TRBD2 | . | CASSAGLAVSETQYF | TGCGCCAGCAGCGCCGGACTAGCTGTTTCGGAGACCCAGTACTTC
TRBJ1-5 | TRBV27 | . | . | CASSPLISNQPQHF | TGTGCCAGCAGTCCGCTCATAAGCAATCAGCCCCAGCATTTT
TRBJ2-1 | TRBV5-1 | . | few | CASSLRQGKSEQFF | TGCGCCAGCAGCCTGCGGCAGGGGAAGTCTGAGCAGTTCTTC
TRBJ1-2 | TRBV3-1 | . | . | CASSFLSSYGYTF | TGTGCCAGCAGCTTCCTCTCCTCCTATGGCTACACCTTC
TRBJ1-2 | TRBV27 | TRBD1 | . | CASSPEVGQGPWGYTF | TGTGCCAGCAGTCCCGAGGTCGGACAGGGCCCCTGGGGCTACACCTTC
TRBJ2-5 | TRBV7-3 | . | . | CASSLLVNNEQYF | TGTGCCAGCAGCTTACTAGTAAACAATGAGCAGTACTTC
TRBJ2-5 | TRBV20-1 | . | . | CSARVRRKMLASLWVQYF | TGCAGTGCTAGGGTCCGACGAAAAATGCTAGCATCTCTTTGGGTGCAGTACTTC
TRBJ1-2 | TRBV20-1 | TRBD1 | many | CSARPSDRGGKYGYTF | TGCAGTGCTAGACCTAGTGACAGGGGAGGAAAATATGGCTACACCTTC
TRBJ2-1 | TRBV20-1 | TRBD2 | few | CSAGSGVSYNEQFF | TGCAGTGCTGGTAGCGGGGTCTCCTACAATGAGCAGTTCTTC
TRBJ2-1 | TRBV2 | TRBD1 | few | CASSEWTGTRFF | TGTGCCAGCAGTGAATGGACAGGGACACGGTTCTTC
TRBJ2-5 | TRBV7-2 | TRBD2 | many | CASSLSAGSQETQYF | TGTGCCAGCAGCTTATCAGCGGGGAGCCAAGAGACCCAGTACTTC
TRBJ2-7 | TRBV20-1 | . | . | CSASRGATYEQYF | TGCAGTGCTAGTCGGGGGGCCACCTACGAGCAGTACTTC
TRBJ2-5 | TRBV20-1 | . | few | CSATKTGRGETQYF | TGCAGTGCTACCAAGACAGGGCGGGGAGAGACCCAGTACTTC
TRBJ1-2 | TRBV20-1 | . | . | CSAITGNYGYTF | TGCAGTGCCATCACAGGCAACTATGGCTACACCTTC
TRBJ2-1 | TRBV7-2 | TRBD1 | once | CASSSTGTGVEQFF | TGTGCCAGCAGCTCGACAGGGACCGGAGTTGAGCAGTTCTTC
TRBJ1-2 | TRBV4-3 | . | few | CASSQEESRLYGYTF | TGCGCCAGCAGCCAAGAAGAAAGCAGGCTCTATGGCTACACCTTC
TRBJ2-6 | TRBV12-5 | TRBD1 | . | CASGQRGQGATGANVLTF | TGTGCTAGTGGACAACGGGGGCAGGGGGCAACTGGGGCCAACGTCCTGACTTTC
TRBJ2-1 | TRBV7-2 | . | . | CASSPRRRPSSYNEQFF | TGTGCCAGCAGCCCTCGGCGACGTCCGAGCTCCTACAATGAGCAGTTCTTC
TRBJ2-5 | TRBV2 | . | few | CASQGWEGLQETQYF | TGTGCCAGCCAGGGCTGGGAAGGACTCCAAGAGACCCAGTACTTC
TRBJ2-3 | TRBV7-2 | . | few | CASGGTRAMRQYF | TGTGCCAGCGGGGGGACCCGCGCGATGAGGCAGTATTTT
TRBJ2-5 | TRBV4-3 | TRBD2 | . | CASSQDRLAGQETQYF | TGCGCCAGCAGCCAAGATCGGCTAGCGGGGCAAGAGACCCAGTACTTC
TRBJ2-6 | TRBV29-1 | . | few | CSVEARSGANVLTF | TGCAGCGTTGAGGCAAGGTCTGGGGCCAACGTCCTGACTTTC
TRBJ2-5 | TRBV7-9 | . | few | CASSLGLGKETQYF | TGTGCCAGCAGCTTAGGTTTGGGGAAAGAGACCCAGTACTTC
TRBJ2-1 | TRBV20-1 | . | . | CSASSSGDNEQFF | TGCAGTGCTAGTTCCAGCGGCGACAATGAGCAGTTCTTC
TRBJ2-3 | TRBV20-1 | TRBD2 | . | CSARGTSGTTQYF | TGCAGTGCTAGAGGGACTAGCGGCACAACGCAGTATTTT
TRBJ2-5 | TRBV4-1 | . | . | CASSQADQETQYF | TGCGCCAGCAGCCAGGCGGACCAAGAGACCCAGTACTTC
TRBJ2-4 | TRBV12-3/TRBV12-4 | TRBD1 | . | CASSRSGTGANERYF | TGTGCCAGCAGCCGAAGTGGGACAGGGGCCAACGAGCGGTACTTC
TRBJ2-3 | TRBV7-2 | TRBD2 | . | CASSSSGGRPTDTQYF | TGTGCCAGCAGCTCTAGCGGGGGTCGACCCACAGATACGCAGTATTTT
TRBJ2-1 | TRBV5-1 | . | . | CASSPRPDNEQFF | TGCGCCAGCAGCCCGCGCCCTGACAATGAGCAGTTCTTC
TRBJ2-5 | TRBV5-1 | TRBD2 | . | CASSSGLLAGGTQETQYF | TGCGCCAGCAGCTCCGGTTTATTGGCGGGGGGAACTCAAGAGACCCAGTACTTC
TRBJ2-7 | TRBV12-5 | . | . | CASGYSLGQGSSYEQYF | TGTGCTAGTGGCTATTCTCTCGGGCAGGGGTCCTCCTACGAGCAGTACTTC
TRBJ2-3 | TRBV29-1 | . | . | CSVAGPRTDTQYF | TGCAGCGTCGCAGGGCCTCGCACAGATACGCAGTATTTT
TRBJ2-3 | TRBV11-1 | TRBD2 | . | CASSLPAGGVPDTQYF | TGTGCCAGCAGCTTACCGGCGGGGGGGGTTCCAGATACGCAGTATTTT
TRBJ1-1 | TRBV20-1 | . | many | CSAKAWDGNTEAFF | TGCAGTGCCAAGGCGTGGGACGGGAACACTGAAGCTTTCTTT
TRBJ1-1 | TRBV20-1 | TRBD1 | once | CSARRGGMNTEAFF | TGCAGTGCTAGGAGAGGGGGCATGAACACTGAAGCTTTCTTT
TRBJ2-5 | TRBV20-1 | TRBD2 | . | CSASSAGGQETQYF | TGCAGTGCTAGTTCCGCGGGGGGACAAGAGACCCAGTACTTC